The 14 T cell receptor beta chains below were found in one sample sequenced in a study of a mutant IDH1 vaccine in newly diagnosed glioma. For these receptors, no antigen is known. Time point defined: week 35, safety follow-up. The study gave 300 ug of mutant IDH1 20-mer peptide per vaccine dose, with topical imiquimod. Some clones are missing from TCRdb's copy, which holds only in-frame ones; the method was immunoSEQ multiplex PCR. The sample lists tens of thousands of clones; 81% were seen once. The material sequenced was PBMCs, taken from a glioma patient whose treatment included an IDH1 peptide vaccine. These receptors were taken from a woman aged 40-49 years with glioma. Some clones in this sample may be carry-over from other donors' samples.

This chain uses TRBV18 with TRBJ2-5; D remains ambiguous. Germline-derived CDR1 and CDR2 are KGHSH and LQKENI. The length of the CDR3 is 13 residues. V lost 2 bases and J lost 5, with 9 bases in between. The CDR3 DNA reads as TGTGCCAGCTCACCAAGGGTGGGGGAGACCCAGTACTTC. Its protein is CASSPRVGETQYF.

The V and J genes are TRBV7-3 and TRBJ1-5, with D uncertain. Germline CDR1 reads SGHTA; CDR2 reads FQGTGA. Trimming removed 5 bases from V and 5 bases from J, with 4 bases in between. CDR3 size: 11 residues. CDR3 amino acids: CASSPDQPQHF. Here the CDR3 DNA reads TGTGCCAGCAGCCCAGATCAGCCCCAGCATTTT.

The chain links TRBV11-2 to TRBJ2-7, with TRBD2 matching 8 bases. This CDR3 is 16 amino acids long. Germline CDR1 and CDR2: SGHAT and FQNNGV. J lost 2 bases, V lost 2 bases, and 8 bases had no gene match. CDR3 sequence reads: CASSLLATSGPYEQYF. CDR3 in DNA: TGTGCCAGCAGCTTACTGGCCACTAGCGGACCCTACGAGCAGTACTTC.

The rearrangement joins TRBV5-1 to TRBJ1-1; D remains ambiguous. CDR1 and CDR2 (germline): SGHRS, YFSETQ. The CDR3 loop spans 14 amino acids. Trimming took off 4 bases at V and 7 bases at J, with 17 bases between the two ends. CDR3 DNA: TGCGCCAGCAGCCCGGCGGTCAGAACCCTTGAAGCTTTCTTT. This encodes CASSPAVRTLEAFF.

The chain carries TRBV19 and TRBJ2-7; 8 bases align to TRBD1. This CDR3 is built from 15 residues. V lost 4 bases to trimming and J lost 5 bases; unmatched junction nucleotides: 10. Germline CDR1 is LNHDA and CDR2 is SQIVND (reference sequence). CDR3 coding DNA: TGTGCCAGTAGTACGGAGGGACAGGTCGTACACGAGCAGTACTTC. Translation: CASSTEGQVVHEQYF.

J is TRBJ1-3 and V is TRBV12-5; 7 nucleotides match TRBD1. The CDR3 runs 13 residues. The V gene end was trimmed by 5 bases and the J gene end by 4 bases; junction bases not matched to a gene: 2. Germline CDR1 is LGHNT and CDR2 is FRNRAP. The CDR3 reads CASGEGAGNTIYF. CDR3 DNA: TGTGCTAGTGGTGAGGGGGCCGGAAACACCATATATTTT.

The chain uses TRBV7-2 and TRBJ1-1; a weak D match, TRBD1 (5 bases). Germline V gene data show CDR1 as SGHTA and CDR2 as FQGNSA. The CDR3 runs 12 residues. The germline V and J ends were trimmed by 7 bases and 1 base, with 7 bases remaining between them. DNA for the CDR3: TGTGCCAGCAACCAGGGGAACACTGAAGCTTTCTTT. Translated: CASNQGNTEAFF.

The V gene is TRBV20-1, the J gene TRBJ2-5; possibly TRBD1 or TRBD2 for D (6 bases each). This CDR3 is 9 amino acids long. Germline CDR1 DFQATT, CDR2 SNEGSKA (reference sequence). In nucleotides, the CDR3 is TGCAGCGAGGGGGGGACCCAGTACTTC. It is translated as CSEGGTQYF.

The chain carries TRBV4-3 and TRBJ2-7; 7 positions agree with TRBD2. V lost 1 base and J lost 0; bases outside the gene matches: 3. The CDR3 has 15 residues. The germline V gene has CDR1 LGHNA and CDR2 YSLEER. As DNA, the CDR3 is TGCGCCAGCAGCCAAGGGGCTAGCGGCTCCTACGAGCAGTACTTC. Protein product: CASSQGASGSYEQYF.

The rearrangement links TRBV7-9 to TRBJ2-5; 9 bases align to TRBD1. The CDR3 runs to 14 residues. Germline V gene data show CDR1 as SEHNR and CDR2 as FQNEAQ (reference sequence). With V trimmed by 1 base and J by 5 bases, 2 bases remained unmatched. The CDR3 nucleotides read TGTGCCAGCAGCTTAGGGGACAGGGAGGAGACCCAGTACTTC. Protein: CASSLGDREETQYF.

The rearrangement joins TRBV5-6 to TRBJ2-1, with 10 bases identical to TRBD1. V was clipped by 4 bases and J by 1 base; unmatched bases: 5. Germline CDR1 is SGHDT and CDR2 is YYEEEE. This CDR3 contains 16 residues. The CDR3 bases are TGTGCCAGCAGCCTAGGACAGGGGGGATCCTACAATGAGCAGTTCTTC. It specifies CASSLGQGGSYNEQFF.

V gene TRBV7-8 combines with J gene TRBJ1-1; D unresolved. Looked up from germline, CDR1 is SGHVS and CDR2 is FQNEAQ. The V end lost 1 base, the J end lost 3 bases, and 9 bases lay between the germline ends. The CDR3 sequence is 14 residues long. CDR3 DNA: TGTGCCAGCAGCTTAGTAGGAGGGTACACTGAAGCTTTCTTT. Translating it yields CASSLVGGYTEAFF.

This chain joins TRBV5-1 and TRBJ1-2, with 7 bases fitting TRBD1. Germline-derived CDR1 and CDR2 are SGHRS and YFSETQ. This CDR3 has 14 residues. J was trimmed by 2 bases and V by 3 bases; bases with no gene match: 4. The CDR3 spells CASSWDRENYGYTF. The CDR3 nucleotides are TGCGCCAGCAGCTGGGACAGAGAGAACTATGGCTACACCTTC. Complete variable domain (other parts from reference TRBV5-1 and TRBJ1-2): KAGVTQTPRYLIKTRGQQVTLSCSPISGHRSVSWYQQTPGQGLQFLFEYFSETQRNKGNFPGRFSGRQFSNSRSEMNVSTLELGDSALYLCASSWDRENYGYTFGSGTRLTVV.

CDR3 bases: TGTGCCAGCAGCCCAACCGGTGGGGTGAACACTGAAGCTTTCTTT. Translated: CASSPTGGVNTEAFF. The rearrangement uses TRBV7-3 and TRBJ1-1; D is undetermined. There are 15 residues in the CDR3. Germline loops: CDR1 SGHTA, CDR2 FQGTGA. V was clipped by 5 bases and J by 0 bases, with 13 bases between them.